This T cell receptor (beta chain) was sequenced for a study of blood T cell repertoires in COVID-19. For the study at large: There were acute and convalescent COVID-19 samples, and they came from the United States, Italy and Spain. The analysed material was cDNA or gDNA that came from T cells, B-cell-depleted T cells, or PBMCs.

Some clones are missing from TCRdb's copy, which holds only in-frame ones; the method was immunoSEQ multiplex PCR. The repertoire holds under 200,000 clones, with 80% to 90% as singletons. This clone was picked up one time. Sequenced: PBMCs or T cells enriched from blood (not recorded which). The sequence was obtained from a woman between 18 and 30 years old who had recovered from COVID-19.

CDR3 in amino acids: CATGGGVNLYEQYF. CDR3 nucleotide sequence: TGTGCCACCGGCGGCGGGGTTAACCTCTACGAGCAGTACTTC. J is TRBJ2-7 and V is TRBV6-5, with D possibly being TRBD2 (6 bases). V lost 10 bases and J lost 3, with 19 bases in between. Germline CDR1 MNHEY, CDR2 SVGAGI. The length of the CDR3 is 14 residues.